These 29 T cell receptor beta chains were all obtained from the same sample, sequenced in a study of beta chain features in type 1 diabetes. Findings and limits, study-wide: Among all four CD4+ subsets, Type 1 diabetes patients had TCRB CDR3s that were moderately but significantly shorter.

Expressed TCRB transcripts were sequenced after all isolated RNA was converted to cDNA. Libraries were prepared by immunoSEQ multiplex PCR; TCRdb keeps only in-frame clonotypes and omits some of them. The repertoire has a few hundred thousand clones, 16% of them found once; the top ten carry more than 0.075%. Their antigens remain unidentified. Sequencing was carried out using naive CD4+ T cells from blood. The receptors were sampled from a man under 40 with type 1 diabetes.

This chain joins TRBV4-1 and TRBJ2-4, with a possible D match to TRBD1 (6 bases). CDR1 MGHRA and CDR2 YSYEKL come from the germline V gene. The CDR3 sequence is 16 residues long. Trimming took 0 bases from V and 4 from J, leaving 13 bases between them. Here the CDR3 DNA reads TGCGCCAGCAGCCAAGATTGGAGCACAGGGAAAAACATTCAGTACTTC. Translating it yields CASSQDWSTGKNIQYF.

The chain employs TRBV25-1 and TRBJ2-5; 7 positions match TRBD2. CDR3 length: 17 amino acids. In germline, CDR1 is MGHDK, CDR2 SYGVNS. The V gene end was trimmed by 2 bases and the J gene end by 2 bases; junction bases not matched to a gene: 11. The CDR3 sequence: CASSEGYAGGGQETQYF. The CDR3 nucleotides read TGTGCCAGCAGTGAAGGCTACGCGGGCGGGGGTCAAGAGACCCAGTACTTC. The full variable domain, with the rest looked up from reference TRBV25-1 and TRBJ2-5, is EADIYQTPRYLVIGTGKKITLECSQTMGHDKMYWYQQDPGMELHLIHYSYGVNSTEKGDLSSESTVSRIRTEHFPLTLESARPSHTSQYLCASSEGYAGGGQETQYFGPGTRLLVL.

V usage is TRBV27 and J usage is TRBJ2-7; D remains ambiguous. V was trimmed by 6 bases and J by 0 bases, leaving 9 bases between them. CDR1 is MNHEY and CDR2 is SMNVEV in the germline V gene (reference sequence). The CDR3 is made up of 13 amino acids. The chain's CDR3 is CASSDIGSYEQYF. The CDR3 nucleotides are TGTGCCAGCAGCGACATAGGCTCCTACGAGCAGTACTTC.

This clone was seen a handful of times. This sample includes further DNA sequences coding for the same CDR3. The CDR3 sequence: CSARRGETQYF. The CDR3 DNA sequence: TGCAGTGCTAGAAGGGGGGAGACCCAGTACTTC. The chain employs TRBV20-1 and TRBJ2-5, with D perhaps matching TRBD1 (6 bases). The germline V and J ends were trimmed by 2 bases and 5 bases, with 6 bases remaining between them. Germline V CDR1 and CDR2: DFQATT, SNEGSKA (reference sequence). The CDR3 runs to 11 residues.

This clone was seen a few times. V usage is TRBV29-1 and J usage is TRBJ2-1; 9 bases map to TRBD2. The CDR3 length is 14 residues. V trimming: 7 bases; J trimming: 0 bases; junction bases outside the gene matches: 4. The germline V gene encodes CDR1 SQVTM and CDR2 ANQGSEA. The CDR3 loop reads CSALAGASYNEQFF. Written as DNA, the CDR3 is TGCAGCGCTTTAGCGGGAGCCTCCTACAATGAGCAGTTCTTC.

The chain is built from TRBV30 and TRBJ1-2; no definite D call. Germline V gene lookup returns CDR1 GTSNPN and CDR2 SVGIG (reference sequence). V was pared by 0 bases and J by 5 bases, with 19 bases between. This CDR3 spans 16 amino acids. CDR3 DNA: TGTGCCTGGAGTGTAATGAAAGCGACTCGAGGTTATGGCTACACCTTC. Its translation is CAWSVMKATRGYGYTF.

This sequence joins TRBV20-1 and TRBJ2-7; no definite D call. From germline, CDR1 is DFQATT and CDR2 SNEGSKA (reference sequence). This CDR3 contains 11 residues. V lost 7 bases and J lost 2, with 9 bases in between. CDR3: CSVPGTYEQYF. CDR3 nucleotides: TGCAGTGTTCCTGGGACCTACGAGCAGTACTTC.

This clone occurred a few times. V gene TRBV25-1 combines with J gene TRBJ2-5; 8 bases map to TRBD1. Germline V gene sequence: CDR1 MGHDK, CDR2 SYGVNS. This CDR3 contains 15 residues. Trimming at V came to 1 base and at J to 7 bases, leaving 8 bases not matched to a gene. Written as DNA, the CDR3 is TGTGCCAGCAGTGAATTACCCGGACAGGGCCGGACCCAGTACTTC. Its translation: CASSELPGQGRTQYF.

This clone has a handful of counts. The chain uses TRBV5-6 and TRBJ2-1; TRBD2 matches at 9 bases. The CDR3 is 16 residues long. Germline V gene sequence: CDR1 SGHDT, CDR2 YYEEEE. V shed 3 bases, J shed 7 bases, and the junction held 11 bases outside the gene matches. CDR3 in amino acids: CASSSLGSGRTNEQFF. The CDR3 DNA follows: TGTGCCAGCAGCTCCCTGGGTAGCGGGAGAACTAATGAGCAGTTCTTC.

The J gene is TRBJ1-6, the V gene TRBV9; 9 bases are a match to TRBD1. Germline V gene sequence: CDR1 SGDLS, CDR2 YYNGEE. This CDR3 comprises 15 residues. Losses at the gene ends were 0 bases for V and 8 bases for J; bases not matched to a gene: 3. The chain's CDR3 is CASSVATGGYSPLHF. CDR3 sequence (DNA): TGTGCCAGCAGCGTAGCGACAGGGGGATATTCACCCCTCCACTTT. The full variable domain, with the rest looked up from reference TRBV9 and TRBJ1-6, is DSGVTQTPKHLITATGQRVTLRCSPRSGDLSVYWYQQSLDQGLQFLIQYYNGEERAKGNILERFSAQQFPDLHSELNLSSLELGDSALYFCASSVATGGYSPLHFGNGTRLTVT.

This clone was seen only a few times. The chain carries TRBV29-1 and TRBJ2-3; 10 bases fit TRBD2. V shed 6 bases, J shed 0 bases, and the junction held 0 bases outside the gene matches. CDR1 and CDR2 from the germline V gene are SQVTM and ANQGSEA. CDR3 size: 13 residues. CDR3 nucleotide sequence: TGCAGCGTACTAGCGGGGAGCACAGATACGCAGTATTTT. It is translated as CSVLAGSTDTQYF.

In its sample, this clone was seen a few times. This chain links TRBV30 with TRBJ2-3, with D perhaps TRBD2 (6 bases). This CDR3 comprises 13 residues. CDR1 is GTSNPN, CDR2 SVGIG, per germline (reference sequence). The CDR3 protein is CARDGTRADTQYF. The CDR3 DNA is TGTGCGCGGGACGGCACACGGGCAGATACGCAGTATTTT.

This clone was seen only a few times. The chain employs TRBV29-1 and TRBJ1-3; 8 bases are shared with TRBD1. V lost 8 bases and J lost 4; bases outside the gene matches: 7. The CDR3 contains 13 residues. Germline assignment: CDR1 SQVTM and CDR2 ANQGSEA. The CDR3 reads CSIGQGGGNTIYF. CDR3 nucleotide sequence: TGCAGCATAGGACAGGGTGGCGGAAACACCATATATTTT.

The CDR3 DNA reads as TGCAGCGTTGCTCAGAACTATGGCTACACCTTC. The encoded protein is CSVAQNYGYTF. The chain employs TRBV29-1 and TRBJ1-2; D is uncertain. CDR1 is SQVTM, CDR2 ANQGSEA, per germline. Trimming took 4 bases from V and 2 from J, leaving 5 bases between them. The CDR3 length is 11 residues.

This clone appeared a few times. The V gene is TRBV29-1, the J gene TRBJ2-3; the match to TRBD2 covers 8 bases. V shed 5 bases and J 3 bases; nucleotides not matched to a gene: 4. This CDR3 is built from 13 residues. Germline CDR1 and CDR2: SQVTM and ANQGSEA. The chain's CDR3 is CSVSGRTTDTQYF. The CDR3 DNA reads TGCAGCGTTAGCGGGAGAACGACAGATACGCAGTATTTT.

The chain uses TRBV29-1 and TRBJ1-2, with D uncertain. This CDR3 has 11 residues. Germline lookup yields CDR1 SQVTM and CDR2 ANQGSEA. V was pared by 3 bases and J by 7 bases, with 9 bases between. DNA of the CDR3: TGCAGCGTTGAGGGAGGGTCTGGCTACACCTTC. Protein: CSVEGGSGYTF.

The V call is TRBV30, the J call TRBJ1-1; maybe TRBD1 (6 bases). Germline CDR1 and CDR2: GTSNPN and SVGIG (reference sequence). V was clipped by 7 bases and J by 7 bases, with 19 bases between them. There are 13 residues in the CDR3. The CDR3 reads CASNEAGAVEAFF. The CDR3 DNA is TGTGCCTCTAATGAAGCAGGGGCTGTTGAAGCTTTCTTT.

This clone has more than one count but fewer than ten. This chain uses TRBV29-1 with TRBJ2-7; weak D call: TRBD1 (5 bases). Trimming cost V 6 bases and J 2 bases, with 14 bases left between them. The CDR3 is made up of 13 amino acids. The germline gives CDR1 SQVTM, CDR2 ANQGSEA. The CDR3 nucleotides are TGCAGCGTCCGACAGATACTAACCTACGAGCAGTACTTC. It encodes CSVRQILTYEQYF.

This clone was seen only a few times. CDR3 protein: CASSAGFSEQFF. The CDR3 DNA reads TGCGCCAGCAGCGCGGGGTTTAGTGAGCAGTTCTTC. The gene calls are TRBV4-1 and TRBJ2-1; possible D gene TRBD2, 6 bases. The CDR3 is 12 amino acids. The germline gives CDR1 MGHRA, CDR2 YSYEKL. V shed 5 bases and J shed 9 bases, with 11 bases lying between them.

This clone was recorded a few times. The chain has TRBV29-1 and TRBJ2-5, with unresolved D. CDR1 and CDR2 (germline): SQVTM, ANQGSEA. CDR3 length: 12 amino acids. Trimming removed 7 bases from V and 1 base from J, with 10 bases in between. The CDR3 protein is CSALLAQETQYF. CDR3 DNA: TGCAGCGCACTACTCGCCCAAGAGACCCAGTACTTC.

The V gene is TRBV5-1, the J gene TRBJ2-1; possibly TRBD1 for D (7 bases). Trimming removed 0 bases from V and 0 bases from J, with 10 bases in between. Per germline, CDR1 SGHRS and CDR2 YFSETQ. The CDR3 totals 16 residues. The CDR3 spells CASSLDRGGSYNEQFF. The CDR3 nucleotides read TGCGCCAGCAGCTTGGACAGGGGAGGCTCCTACAATGAGCAGTTCTTC.

The chain combines TRBV5-1 with TRBJ1-2; D is ambiguous. CDR1 is SGHRS and CDR2 is YFSETQ in the germline V gene. V gave up 5 bases and J gave up 2 bases, with 16 bases separating them. The CDR3 is made up of 15 amino acids. Written as DNA, the CDR3 is TGCGCCAGCAGTACGGCTTCTGGACGAAACTATGGCTACACCTTC. This codes for CASSTASGRNYGYTF. The full variable domain, rest sourced from reference TRBV5-1 and TRBJ1-2, is KAGVTQTPRYLIKTRGQQVTLSCSPISGHRSVSWYQQTPGQGLQFLFEYFSETQRNKGNFPGRFSGRQFSNSRSEMNVSTLELGDSALYLCASSTASGRNYGYTFGSGTRLTVV.

On this clone itself: The sample carries other DNA sequences with the same CDR3. The CDR3 here is CASSLGQGNEQFF. DNA for the CDR3: TGTGCCAGCAGCCTTGGACAGGGCAATGAGCAGTTCTTC. V is TRBV7-9 and J is TRBJ2-1, with 8 bases that match TRBD1. This CDR3 spans 13 amino acids. Germline V gene data show CDR1 as SEHNR and CDR2 as FQNEAQ (reference sequence). J was trimmed by 6 bases and V by 5 bases; bases with no gene match: 3.

This clone was observed a few times. The identical CDR3 is also encoded by other nucleotide sequences in the sample. This chain joins TRBV30 and TRBJ2-5; weak D call: TRBD1 (5 bases). Germline V gene sequence: CDR1 GTSNPN, CDR2 SVGIG (reference sequence). The CDR3 has 13 residues. V gave up 1 base and J gave up 2 bases, with 8 bases separating them. CDR3 loop: CAWSGGLQETQYF. For the CDR3, the DNA is TGTGCCTGGAGTGGGGGCCTACAAGAGACCCAGTACTTC. The whole variable domain, remainder taken from reference TRBV30 and TRBJ2-5, is SQTIHQWPATLVQPVGSPLSLECTVEGTSNPNLYWYRQAAGRGLQLLFYSVGIGQISSEVPQNLSASRPQDRQFILSSKKLLLSDSGFYLCAWSGGLQETQYFGPGTRLLVL.

The rearrangement joins TRBV29-1 to TRBJ1-2; TRBD1 agrees at 7 bases. CDR3 size: 14 residues. CDR1 SQVTM and CDR2 ANQGSEA come from the germline V gene. V was clipped by 4 bases and J by 8 bases; unmatched bases: 13. This CDR3 reads CSVVRRQGVVGYTF. For the CDR3, the DNA is TGCAGCGTTGTTCGTAGACAGGGAGTAGTAGGCTACACCTTC.

The chain couples TRBV6-5 to TRBJ2-3; no firm D call. Germline CDR1 MNHEY, CDR2 SVGAGI. V lost 0 bases, J lost 2 bases, and 6 bases lay in between. This CDR3 has 14 amino acids. DNA for the CDR3: TGTGCCAGCAGTTACTCGGGGTTCACAGATACGCAGTATTTT. The encoded protein is CASSYSGFTDTQYF.

This clone turned up a few times. The chain links TRBV30 to TRBJ2-1; 9 nucleotides match TRBD2. In germline, CDR1 is GTSNPN, CDR2 SVGIG (reference sequence). The CDR3 spans 11 residues. V lost 0 bases and J lost 14; bases outside the gene matches: 2. CDR3 protein: CAWSVIAGEFF. CDR3 nucleotides: TGTGCCTGGAGTGTAATAGCGGGAGAGTTCTTC.

This clone turned up a few times. The V and J genes are TRBV30 and TRBJ2-7, with D possibly being TRBD1 (6 bases). The CDR3 is 12 residues long. CDR1 is GTSNPN, CDR2 SVGIG, per germline (reference sequence). The V and J ends lost 1 base and 6 bases respectively, with 10 bases between them. CDR3 amino acids: CAWSATGFEQYF. The CDR3, as DNA: TGTGCCTGGAGTGCCACAGGGTTCGAGCAGTACTTC.

This sequence joins TRBV2 and TRBJ2-2, with no clear D. CDR1 SNHLY and CDR2 FYNNEI come from the germline V gene. V was shortened by 3 bases and J by 4 bases, with 9 bases between the two germline ends. This CDR3 comprises 14 residues. In DNA, the CDR3 is TGTGCCAGCAGTGACCTAGGGTTCACCGGGGAGCTGTTTTTT. Its protein is CASSDLGFTGELFF.